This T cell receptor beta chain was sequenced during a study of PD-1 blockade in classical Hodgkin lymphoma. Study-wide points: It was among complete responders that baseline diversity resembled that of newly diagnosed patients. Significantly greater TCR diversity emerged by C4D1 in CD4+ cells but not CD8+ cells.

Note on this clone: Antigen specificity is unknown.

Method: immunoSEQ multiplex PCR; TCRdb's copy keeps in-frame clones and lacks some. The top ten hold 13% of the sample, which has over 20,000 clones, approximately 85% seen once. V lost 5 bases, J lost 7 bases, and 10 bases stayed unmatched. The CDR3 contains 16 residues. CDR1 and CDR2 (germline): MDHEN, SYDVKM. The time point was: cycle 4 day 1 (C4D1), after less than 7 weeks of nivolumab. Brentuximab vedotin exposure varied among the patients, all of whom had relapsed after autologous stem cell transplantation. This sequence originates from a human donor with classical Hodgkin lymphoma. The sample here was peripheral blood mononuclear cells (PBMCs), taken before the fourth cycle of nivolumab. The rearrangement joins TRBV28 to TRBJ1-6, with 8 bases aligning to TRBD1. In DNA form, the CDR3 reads TGTGCCAGCAGTCTTTTCCAGGGGGCTCCCAATTCACCCCTCCACTTT. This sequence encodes CASSLFQGAPNSPLHF.